This TCR beta chain originates from a study of blood T cell repertoires in COVID-19. For the study at large: Sites in the United States, Italy and Spain provided acute and convalescent COVID-19 samples. Nucleic acid was either cDNA or gDNA, and it came from T cells, B-cell-depleted T cells, or PBMCs.

In the original workflow: By means of reference gene primer amplification, nucleated cell counts were estimated. This table comes from immunoSEQ multiplex PCR, and its TCRdb copy is limited to in-frame clones, with some not included. Clonal size and the V and J genes are those of that table, whereas D and trimming came from the DNA. Among about 280,000 clones, about 90% were seen once, and the ten largest hold approximately 2.2%. From germline, CDR1 is MNHEY and CDR2 SVGEGT. This CDR3 comprises 14 residues. V gave up 5 bases and J gave up 3 bases; unmatched junction bases: 3. The chain employs TRBV6-2 or TRBV6-3 and TRBJ2-3, with 9 bases identical to TRBD2. The sequence was obtained from a woman younger than 45 who had recovered from COVID-19. Sequenced: peripheral blood. This CDR3 reads CASSPGLATDTQYF. Here the CDR3 DNA reads TGTGCCAGCAGTCCAGGACTAGCGACAGATACGCAGTATTTT.